This TCR beta chain was recovered during a study of glioma-infiltrating T cells after dendritic cell vaccination. Overall study: Monocyte-derived dendritic cells, cultured roughly 7 days with IL-4 and GM-CSF, were pulsed with autologous tumor lysate. Study-wide results and limits: Higher pretreatment TIL content predicted longer progression-free time and survival.

CDR1 SGHVS and CDR2 FNYEAQ come from the germline V gene. Trimming took off 1 base at V and 5 bases at J, with 8 bases between the two ends. This CDR3 has 13 amino acids. To note about this clone: Antigen unknown.

The method was immunoSEQ multiplex PCR; TCRdb's version includes in-frame clones alone and lacks a portion of them. Here the sample spans around 62,000 clones, 75% to 90% being singletons. This specimen was blood, taken before dendritic cell vaccination. The clonotype was recovered from a human donor with glioblastoma. The chain joins TRBV7-6 to TRBJ1-1, with D uncertain. CDR3: CASSLEPTTEAFF. CDR3 coding DNA: TGTGCCAGCAGCTTAGAGCCTACGACTGAAGCTTTCTTT.